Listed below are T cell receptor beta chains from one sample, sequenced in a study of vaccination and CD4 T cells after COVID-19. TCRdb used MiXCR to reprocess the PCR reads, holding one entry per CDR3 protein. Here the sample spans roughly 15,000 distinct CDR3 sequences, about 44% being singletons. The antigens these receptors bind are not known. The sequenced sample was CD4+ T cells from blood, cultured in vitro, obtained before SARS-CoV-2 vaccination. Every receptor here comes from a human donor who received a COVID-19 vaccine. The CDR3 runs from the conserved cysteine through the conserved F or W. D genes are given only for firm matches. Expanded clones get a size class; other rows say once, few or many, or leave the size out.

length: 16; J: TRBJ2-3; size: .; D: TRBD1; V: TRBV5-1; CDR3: CASSLEGAALVDTQYF; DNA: TGCGCCAGCAGCTTGGAGGGGGCTGCACTGGTTGATACGCAGTATTTT
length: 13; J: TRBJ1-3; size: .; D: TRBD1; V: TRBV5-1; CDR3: CASRGTGQNTIYF; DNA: TGCGCCAGCAGGGGGACAGGGCAGAACACCATATATTTT
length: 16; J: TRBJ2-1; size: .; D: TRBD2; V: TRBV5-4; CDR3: CASRPGTSGGVGEQFF; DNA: TGTGCCAGCAGACCCGGGACTAGCGGGGGGGTTGGGGAGCAGTTCTTC
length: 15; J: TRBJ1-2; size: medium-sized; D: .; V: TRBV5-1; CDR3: CASSPDGTTIYGYTF; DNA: TGCGCCAGCAGCCCGGATGGGACAACTATTTATGGCTACACCTTC
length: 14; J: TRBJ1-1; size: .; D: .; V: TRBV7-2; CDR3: CASSQWLEGTEAFF; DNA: TGTGCCAGCAGCCAATGGTTGGAGGGTACTGAAGCTTTCTTT
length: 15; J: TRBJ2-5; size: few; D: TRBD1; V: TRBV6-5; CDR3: CASSYTLQGAETQYF; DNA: TGTGCCAGCAGTTACACCCTACAGGGGGCAGAGACCCAGTACTTC
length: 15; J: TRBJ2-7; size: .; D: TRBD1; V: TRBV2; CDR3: CASSVDRGYFYEQYF; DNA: TGTGCCAGCAGTGTGGACAGGGGGTATTTCTACGAGCAGTACTTC
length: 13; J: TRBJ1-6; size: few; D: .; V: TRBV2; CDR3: CASTLRLGDPLHF; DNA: TGTGCCAGCACCCTAAGGTTGGGGGACCCCCTCCACTTT
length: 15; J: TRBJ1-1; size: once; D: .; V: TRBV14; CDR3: CASSQEYGGNTEAFF; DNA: TGTGCCAGCAGCCAAGAATACGGGGGGAACACTGAAGCTTTCTTT
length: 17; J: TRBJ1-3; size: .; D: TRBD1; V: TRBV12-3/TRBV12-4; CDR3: CASSLVDRREVRNTIYF; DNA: TGTGCCAGCAGTTTGGTGGACAGGCGCGAGGTGAGAAACACCATATATTTT
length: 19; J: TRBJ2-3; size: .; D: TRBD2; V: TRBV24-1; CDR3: CATSDFLGGTSGGTDTQYF; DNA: TGTGCCACCAGTGATTTCCTCGGGGGGACTAGCGGGGGAACAGATACGCAGTATTTT
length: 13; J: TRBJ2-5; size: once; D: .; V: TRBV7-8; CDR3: CASVRQEGETQYF; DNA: TGTGCCAGCGTACGGCAGGAGGGGGAGACCCAGTACTTC
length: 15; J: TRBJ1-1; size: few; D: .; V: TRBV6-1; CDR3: CASSLGRRGNTEAFF; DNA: TGTGCCAGCAGCTTGGGACGCCGGGGAAATACTGAAGCTTTCTTT
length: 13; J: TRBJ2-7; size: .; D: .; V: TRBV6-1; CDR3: CASRETSSYEQYF; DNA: TGTGCCAGCAGGGAGACTAGCTCCTACGAGCAGTACTTC
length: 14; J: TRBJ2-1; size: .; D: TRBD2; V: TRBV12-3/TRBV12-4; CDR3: CASTRGVQVNEQFF; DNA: TGTGCCAGCACCCGGGGGGTGCAGGTCAATGAGCAGTTCTTC
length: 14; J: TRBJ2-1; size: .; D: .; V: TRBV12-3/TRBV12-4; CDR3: CASSFEGGDNEQFF; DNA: TGTGCCAGCAGTTTCGAGGGGGGTGACAATGAGCAGTTCTTC
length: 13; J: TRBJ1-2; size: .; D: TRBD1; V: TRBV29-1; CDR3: CSVQTDRGRGYTF; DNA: TGCAGCGTCCAAACAGACAGGGGGCGCGGCTACACCTTC
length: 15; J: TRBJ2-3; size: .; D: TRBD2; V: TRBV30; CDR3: CAWSVTSGGTDTQYF; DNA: TGTGCCTGGAGTGTCACTAGCGGGGGGACAGATACGCAGTATTTT
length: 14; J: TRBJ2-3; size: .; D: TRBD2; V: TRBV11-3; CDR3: CASSNGLAADTQYF; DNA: TGTGCCAGCAGCAACGGACTAGCAGCAGATACGCAGTATTTT
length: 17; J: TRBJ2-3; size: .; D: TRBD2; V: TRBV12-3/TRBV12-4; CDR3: CASSLVLAGESTDTQYF; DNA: TGTGCCAGCAGTTTGGTGCTAGCGGGGGAGTCCACAGATACGCAGTATTTT
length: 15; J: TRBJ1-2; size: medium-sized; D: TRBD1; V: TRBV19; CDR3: CASSTPGQGHYGYTF; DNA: TGTGCCAGTAGTACCCCGGGACAGGGGCACTATGGCTACACCTTC
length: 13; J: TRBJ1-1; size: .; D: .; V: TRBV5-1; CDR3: CASSPGWNTEAFF; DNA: TGCGCCAGCAGCCCAGGGTGGAACACTGAAGCTTTCTTT
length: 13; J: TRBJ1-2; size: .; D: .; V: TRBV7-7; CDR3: CASSLYRAYGYTF; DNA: TGTGCCAGCAGCTTATACAGGGCCTATGGCTACACCTTC
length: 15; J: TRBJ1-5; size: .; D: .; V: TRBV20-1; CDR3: CSALRTGNSNQPQHF; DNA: TGCAGTGCCCTGAGGACCGGGAATAGCAATCAGCCCCAGCATTTT
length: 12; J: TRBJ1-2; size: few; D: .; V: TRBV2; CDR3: CASSDTGKGYTF; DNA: TGTGCCAGCAGTGATACAGGGAAAGGCTACACCTTC